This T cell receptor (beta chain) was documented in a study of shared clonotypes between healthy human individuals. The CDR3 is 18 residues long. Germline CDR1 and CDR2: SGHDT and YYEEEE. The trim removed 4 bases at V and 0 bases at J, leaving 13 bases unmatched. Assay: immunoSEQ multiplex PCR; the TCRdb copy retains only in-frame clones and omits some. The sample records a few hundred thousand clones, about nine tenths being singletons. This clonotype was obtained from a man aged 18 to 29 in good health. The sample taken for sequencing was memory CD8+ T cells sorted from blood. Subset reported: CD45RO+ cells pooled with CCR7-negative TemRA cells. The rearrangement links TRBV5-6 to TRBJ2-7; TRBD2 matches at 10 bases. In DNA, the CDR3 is TGTGCCAGCAGCCAGAGGGTGCTAGCGGGAGACCTCTCCTACGAGCAGTACTTC. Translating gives CASSQRVLAGDLSYEQYF.